The 17 T cell receptor beta chains presented below share a single source sample, sequenced in a study of shared clonotypes between healthy human individuals. Here immunoSEQ multiplex PCR was the method, and the copy in TCRdb shows in-frame clones only, minus some. Of about 2.4 million clones detected, approximately 94% appear once; the ten largest clones hold roughly 0.15%. Sequenced material: naive CD4+ T cells sorted from blood. The subset was: CD45RA+ positively selected. The source of these receptors is a man younger than 30 in good health.

The chain joins TRBV6-6 to TRBJ2-2, with D possibly matching TRBD2 (6 bases). The germline CDR1 and CDR2 sequences are MNHNY and SVGAGI (reference sequence). The CDR3 is 15 amino acids. Trimming cost V 7 bases and J 2 bases, with 14 bases left between them. The CDR3: CASTYGGKNTGELFF. Written as DNA, the CDR3 is TGTGCCAGCACCTACGGGGGAAAAAACACCGGGGAGCTGTTTTTT.

The CDR3 loop reads CASSLNPGQDGYWQPQHF. The DNA of the CDR3 is TGTGCCAGCAGCTTAAACCCGGGACAGGACGGGTATTGGCAGCCCCAGCATTTT. This chain connects TRBV28 to TRBJ1-5; 8 bases fit TRBD1. Germline V gene sequence: CDR1 MDHEN, CDR2 SYDVKM. The CDR3 contains 18 residues. Germline trimming cut 6 bases from V and 7 bases from J; bases unmatched to any gene: 20.

This rearrangement joins TRBV29-1 to TRBJ2-1; D may be TRBD2 (6 bases). CDR1 and CDR2 from the germline V gene are SQVTM and ANQGSEA. The V end was cut by 1 base, the J end by 10 bases, with 14 bases between. This CDR3 has 13 amino acids. The DNA of the CDR3 is TGCAGCGTTGAAGGGACTACCTACAGAGAGCAGTTCTTC. Encoded protein: CSVEGTTYREQFF.

The chain carries TRBV5-5 and TRBJ1-2; D gene ambiguous. Per germline, CDR1 SGHKS and CDR2 YYEKEE (reference sequence). V lost 0 bases and J 4 bases, leaving 7 bases between the germline ends. The CDR3 contains 13 residues. CDR3 region: CASSLAELYGYTF. CDR3 in DNA: TGTGCCAGCAGCTTGGCTGAACTCTATGGCTACACCTTC.

Note on this clone: The sample contains more than one DNA sequence encoding this CDR3. J is TRBJ2-1 and V is TRBV19; TRBD2 matches 8 bases. Germline V gene sequence: CDR1 LNHDA, CDR2 SQIVND (reference sequence). This CDR3 has 14 amino acids. With 5 bases clipped from V and 3 bases from J, the junction kept 3 bases outside the gene matches. Written as DNA, the CDR3 is TGTGCCAGTAGTGCCGGGACTAGCTACAATGAGCAGTTCTTC. It is translated as CASSAGTSYNEQFF.

Points on this clone: Other DNA sequences in this specimen translate into the identical CDR3. The chain carries TRBV6-6 and TRBJ2-3; D is undetermined. V shed 1 base and J shed 0 bases, with 8 bases lying between them. Germline V gene sequence: CDR1 MNHNY, CDR2 SVGAGI (reference sequence). CDR3 size: 15 residues. CDR3 amino acids: CASSYYSQSTDTQYF. CDR3 DNA: TGTGCCAGCAGTTACTACAGTCAGAGCACAGATACGCAGTATTTT.

V usage is TRBV9 and J usage is TRBJ1-1; D perhaps matches TRBD1 (5 bases). V lost 0 bases, J lost 5 bases, and 17 bases lay in between. This CDR3 region has 16 residues. From germline, CDR1 is SGDLS and CDR2 YYNGEE. CDR3 DNA: TGTGCCAGCAGCGTAGAGGGGTCCCGGCGAGGGACTGAAGCTTTCTTT. Encoded protein: CASSVEGSRRGTEAFF.

The J gene is TRBJ1-6, the V gene TRBV4-1, with 7 positions matching TRBD1. Germline CDR1 is MGHRA and CDR2 is YSYEKL. The ends lost 1 base at V and 14 bases at J; junction bases unmatched: 11. This CDR3 comprises 15 residues. The DNA of the CDR3 is TGCGCCAGCAGCCAAGTCGGTAAAGGGGGCGAGTCCCTCCACTTT. This encodes CASSQVGKGGESLHF.

The chain links TRBV6-1 to TRBJ2-5; D not certain. The V end lost 5 bases, the J end lost 2 bases, and 9 bases lay between the germline ends. CDR1 and CDR2 (germline): MNHNS, SASEGT. The CDR3 has 13 amino acids. CDR3 nucleotide sequence: TGTGCCAGCAGTATGGGGTGGCAAGAGACCCAGTACTTC. Encoded protein: CASSMGWQETQYF.

This rearrangement joins TRBV6-1 to TRBJ1-5; D not certain. The germline CDR1 and CDR2 sequences are MNHNS and SASEGT. V lost 2 bases and J lost 0, with 11 bases in between. The CDR3 extends over 16 amino acids. The CDR3, as DNA: TGTGCCAGCAGTGAATTCGGCAGTTTTAGCAATCAGCCCCAGCATTTT. This gives the protein CASSEFGSFSNQPQHF.

The chain carries TRBV28 and TRBJ2-7, with D maybe TRBD1 (5 bases). V was pared by 2 bases and J by 12 bases, with 20 bases between. The CDR3 consists of 14 residues. Germline CDR1 reads MDHEN; CDR2 reads SYDVKM. For the CDR3, the DNA is TGTGCCAGCAGTTTAACGGGCCTCCTCCCCCAGGGGTACTTC. This encodes CASSLTGLLPQGYF.

This chain connects TRBV30 to TRBJ2-3; D unclear. The V gene lost 2 bases and the J gene lost 1 base, with 7 bases spanning the gap. The CDR3 is 13 residues long. Germline loops: CDR1 GTSNPN, CDR2 SVGIG (reference sequence). The CDR3 region is CAWSLAGTDTQYF. As DNA, the CDR3 is TGTGCCTGGAGTCTGGCAGGCACAGATACGCAGTATTTT.

The CDR3 DNA follows: TGTGCCAGCAGCCTCACTGATGGGGCCTTCGAAGCTTTCTTT. Protein sequence: CASSLTDGAFEAFF. The chain uses TRBV6-5 and TRBJ1-1; D possibly corresponds to TRBD1 (5 bases). V lost 6 bases and J 8 bases, leaving 19 bases between the germline ends. The germline V gene has CDR1 MNHEY and CDR2 SVGAGI. This CDR3 has 14 residues.

V is TRBV6-5 and J is TRBJ1-4; possibly TRBD1 for D (6 bases). This CDR3 spans 14 amino acids. CDR1 is MNHEY, CDR2 SVGAGI, per germline. Trimming pared 3 bases from V and 7 bases from J, leaving 12 bases between. CDR3 in amino acids: CASSYLGASEKLFF. CDR3 DNA sequence: TGTGCCAGCAGTTATTTGGGGGCGAGTGAAAAACTGTTTTTT.

This chain uses TRBV10-3 with TRBJ2-3; TRBD2 matches at 11 bases. This CDR3 spans 16 amino acids. In germline, CDR1 is ENHRY, CDR2 SYGVKD. V lost 6 bases, J lost 2 bases, and 7 bases stayed unmatched. This CDR3 reads CAISELAGVLTDTQYF. The CDR3 DNA follows: TGTGCCATCAGCGAACTAGCGGGAGTGCTCACAGATACGCAGTATTTT.

The rearrangement links TRBV27 to TRBJ1-5, with D perhaps matching TRBD1 (6 bases). Germline CDR1 MNHEY, CDR2 SMNVEV (reference sequence). The CDR3 runs to 14 residues. Trimming left V 1 base short and J 7 bases short, with 11 bases between. CDR3 residues: CASSLWGARQPQHF. The CDR3 coding sequence is TGTGCCAGCAGTTTATGGGGGGCGAGGCAGCCCCAGCATTTT.

The rearrangement uses TRBV5-6 and TRBJ2-5, with D uncertain. The germline V and J ends were trimmed by 4 bases and 2 bases, with 3 bases remaining between them. CDR3 length: 11 residues. Germline V CDR1 and CDR2: SGHDT, YYEEEE. The CDR3 loop is CASSAQETQYF. The CDR3 DNA reads as TGTGCCAGCAGCGCACAAGAGACCCAGTACTTC.